This TCR beta chain was profiled in a study of blood T cell repertoires in COVID-19. Overall study: Acute and convalescent COVID-19 samples came from the United States, Italy and Spain. T cells, B-cell-depleted T cells, or PBMCs supplied cDNA or gDNA.

V trimming: 5 bases; J trimming: 4 bases; junction bases outside the gene matches: 6. The CDR3 contains 14 residues. CDR1 is SEHNR, CDR2 FQNEAQ, per germline (reference sequence). Study processing details: Estimation of nucleated cell counts relied on the amplification of reference gene primers. Profiled with immunoSEQ multiplex PCR; TCRdb holds only in-frame clones, not every one. V and J calls and clone size are given by that table; D and trimming were obtained from the DNA. The sample contains 200,000 to 250,000 clones, approximately 83% of which appear only once. The sequence was obtained from a woman in her twenties or thirties who had recovered from COVID-19. The sequencing sample was made of peripheral blood. The V gene is TRBV7-9, the J gene TRBJ1-1, with 8 bases matching TRBD1. The CDR3 is CASSLQGGSTEAFF. CDR3 sequence (DNA): TGTGCCAGCAGCCTACAGGGGGGTAGCACTGAAGCTTTCTTT.